This record concerns one T cell receptor beta chain sequence. Antigen unknown. The data stem from a study of regulatory T cells in long-lasting Graves disease. The study, taken as a whole, reports: TRBV28, TRBJ1-2 and TRBJ2-5 were segments that persistent disease favored.

V gave up 8 bases and J gave up 2 bases, with 7 bases separating them. The CDR3 has 13 residues. CDR1 is ENHRY and CDR2 is SYGVKD in the germline V gene. Regarding time point: newly diagnosed GD, antithyroid drugs for less than 3 months. Researchers made the TCR library from RNA that was extracted from PBMCs. Patients of an endocrinology department in Xi'an, China, were included. CDR3 regions were amplified by Arm-PCR using iRepertoire HTBI primers to build TCR beta libraries. TCRdb recomputed calls from the multiplex PCR reads with MiXCR, one row per CDR3 protein. The profile covers about 620,000 distinct CDR3 sequences, with approximately 15% appearing a single time and approximately 20% taken by the ten largest. In addition, the sample was reused for a study of T cells in Graves' hyperthyroidism and ophthalmopathy.

The source is a woman in her 30s with Graves disease. Specimen: peripheral blood mononuclear cells (PBMCs), collected at new diagnosis, from a patient treated with antithyroid drugs. The genes are TRBV10-3 and TRBJ2-6, with D possibly matching TRBD1 (5 bases). Here the CDR3 reads CAIGATGANVLTF. Written as DNA, the CDR3 is TGTGCCATCGGGGCAACTGGGGCCAACGTCCTGACTTTC.